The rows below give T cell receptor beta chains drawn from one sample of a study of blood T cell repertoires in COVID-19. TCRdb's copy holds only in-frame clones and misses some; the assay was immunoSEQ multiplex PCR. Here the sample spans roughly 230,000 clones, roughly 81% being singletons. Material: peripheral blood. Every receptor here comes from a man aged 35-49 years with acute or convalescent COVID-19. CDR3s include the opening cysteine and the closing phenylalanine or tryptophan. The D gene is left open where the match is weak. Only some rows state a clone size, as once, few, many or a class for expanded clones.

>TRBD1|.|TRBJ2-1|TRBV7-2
TGTGCCAGCAGCTTCGACAGGGGGCAACACAATGAGCAGTTCTTC
CASSFDRGQHNEQFF
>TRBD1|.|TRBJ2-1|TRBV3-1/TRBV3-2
TGTGCCAGCAGCCAAGTGTCACAGGGGAATGAGCAGTTCTTC
CASSQVSQGNEQFF
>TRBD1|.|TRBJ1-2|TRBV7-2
TGTGCCAGCAGCCCAAAGGGGGCTCGGGGCTACACCTTC
CASSPKGARGYTF
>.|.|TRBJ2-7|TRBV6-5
TGTGCCAGCAGTTACCCGACCGGCACAGCAGGCTACGAGCAGTACTTC
CASSYPTGTAGYEQYF
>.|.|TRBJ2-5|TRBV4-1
TGCGCCAGCAGCCGGGGACTGCAAGAGACCCAGTACTTC
CASSRGLQETQYF
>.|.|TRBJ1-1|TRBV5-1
TGCGCCAGCAGCTTGGAACCGGGCACTGAAGCTTTCTTT
CASSLEPGTEAFF
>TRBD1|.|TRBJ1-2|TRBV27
TGTGCCAGCAGTTTATCGGACAGGGGGGGCTATGGCTACACCTTC
CASSLSDRGGYGYTF
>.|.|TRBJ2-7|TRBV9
TGTGCCAGCAGTCCTAGCCCCGCCTACGAGCAGTACTTC
CASSPSPAYEQYF
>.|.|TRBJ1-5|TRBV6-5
TGTGCCAGCAGTCTTCAGGGCAATCAGCCCCAGCATTTT
CASSLQGNQPQHF
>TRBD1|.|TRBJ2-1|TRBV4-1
TGCGCCAGCAGTCGGACAGGGTTTAATGAGCAGTTCTTC
CASSRTGFNEQFF
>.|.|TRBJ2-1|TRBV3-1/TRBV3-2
TGTGCCAGCAGCCAAGATGAGATCGCCACCGTCAATGAGCAGTTCTTC
CASSQDEIATVNEQFF
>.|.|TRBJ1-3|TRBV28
TGTGCCAGCAGACCTCCGGGTGCAGGAAACACCATATATTTT
CASRPPGAGNTIYF
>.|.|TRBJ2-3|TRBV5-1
TGCGCCAGCAGCCCCCCCGAGGGGGTAACAGATACGCAGTATTTT
CASSPPEGVTDTQYF
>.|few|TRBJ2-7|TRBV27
TGTGCCAGCAGTTTAAGCAGGGGAAACGAGCAGTACTTC
CASSLSRGNEQYF
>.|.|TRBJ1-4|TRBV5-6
TGTGCCAGCAGCTCAGGGGCAACTAATGAAAAACTGTTTTTT
CASSSGATNEKLFF
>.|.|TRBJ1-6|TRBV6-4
TGTGCCAGCAGTGAGGTTAGGAGTAATTCACCCCTCCACTTT
CASSEVRSNSPLHF
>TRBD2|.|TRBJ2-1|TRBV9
TGTGCCAGCAGCGTAGCTGGGGACTATCTGAATGAGCAGTTCTTC
CASSVAGDYLNEQFF
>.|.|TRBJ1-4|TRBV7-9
TGTGCCAGCAGCTTATCCTCCGTATCTCAAAAACTGTTTTTT
CASSLSSVSQKLFF
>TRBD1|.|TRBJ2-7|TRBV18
TGTGCCAGCTCATCACAACCGGGACAGGGGCACGAGCAGTACTTC
CASSSQPGQGHEQYF
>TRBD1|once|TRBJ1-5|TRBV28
TGTGCCAGCAGTTTAGCCTGGGGTGGACAGGGAAGACAGCCCCAGCATTTT
CASSLAWGGQGRQPQHF
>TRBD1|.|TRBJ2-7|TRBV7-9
TGTGCCAGCAGCTCTACAGGGACAGTCGGCGAGCAGTACTTC
CASSSTGTVGEQYF
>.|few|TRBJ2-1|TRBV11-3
TGTGCCAGCAGCTTAGATGGAGAACGGGGAGGTGGTGAGCAGTTCTTC
CASSLDGERGGGEQFF
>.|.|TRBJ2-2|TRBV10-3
TGTGCCATCAGTGCAGTCGCGACTACGGCCGCCGGGGAGCTGTTTTTT
CAISAVATTAAGELFF
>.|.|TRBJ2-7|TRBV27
TGTGCCAGCAGCTTCCCGGGGATAGAGCAGTACTTC
CASSFPGIEQYF
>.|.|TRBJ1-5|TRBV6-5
TGTGCCAGCAGTTACCTACCCAATCAGCCCCAGCATTTT
CASSYLPNQPQHF
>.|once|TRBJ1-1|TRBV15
TGTGCCACCAGCAGAGATAGGCGGGGGCGAACTGAAGCTTTCTTT
CATSRDRRGRTEAFF
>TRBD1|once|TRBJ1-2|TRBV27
TGTGCCAGCAGGGTGACAGGGGGGTTTGGCTACACCTTC
CASRVTGGFGYTF